This is a list of T cell receptor beta chains from one sample in a study of cytomegalovirus exposure and HLA in healthy donors. The assay was immunoSEQ multiplex PCR, and TCRdb's table has in-frame clones only and misses some. In the table there are 150,000 to 200,000 clones, approximately 88% of which are singletons. What was sequenced was PBMCs. Receptors originate from a woman between 18 and 29 years old in good health and CMV-seronegative. The CDR3 runs from the conserved cysteine through the conserved F or W. D genes are given only for firm matches. Clone size is stated in some rows and not others, as once, few, many or a class when expanded.

j_call	d_call	clone_size	v_call	cdr3_nt	cdr3_aa
TRBJ2-5	TRBD2	NA	TRBV11-2	TGTGCCAGCAGCTTAATGTGGACTAGCGGGCAAGAGACCCAGTACTTC	CASSLMWTSGQETQYF
TRBJ2-5	NA	NA	TRBV18	TGTGCCAGCTCACAGACACTGGAGACCCAGTACTTC	CASSQTLETQYF
TRBJ2-4	TRBD2	NA	TRBV15	TGTGCCACCGGACTAGCGGAGGCAAACATTCAGTACTTC	CATGLAEANIQYF
TRBJ1-5	NA	once	TRBV9	TGTGCCAGCAGCGTAGGTCAGGGCAATCAGCCCCAGCATTTT	CASSVGQGNQPQHF
TRBJ2-5	TRBD2	NA	TRBV29-1	TGCAGCGCCTTCGACAAGGCCGGGGGGGAGCAGTACTTC	CSAFDKAGGEQYF
TRBJ1-2	TRBD1	NA	TRBV6-5	TGTGCCAGCAAGGGACAGGGATCCCCTAACTATGGCTACACCTTC	CASKGQGSPNYGYTF
TRBJ1-1	TRBD1	once	TRBV19	TGTGCCAGTAGTCCAGGACAGGGTGGAAAAGCTTTCTTT	CASSPGQGGKAFF
TRBJ1-2	TRBD1	NA	TRBV6-1	TGTGCCAGCAGTCATGGGACAGCAAACTATGGCTACACCTTC	CASSHGTANYGYTF
TRBJ1-2	TRBD1	NA	TRBV5-1	TGCGCCAGCAGCGCTACAGGGGTGGACTATGGCTACACCTTC	CASSATGVDYGYTF
TRBJ1-2	NA	once	TRBV18	TGTGCCAGCTCACCCCTTACACCGGCACAGAGAAACTATGGCTACACCTTC	CASSPLTPAQRNYGYTF
TRBJ2-7	NA	NA	TRBV5-6	TGTGCCAGCAGCTTCCTGCCCGACGCGACGGGGATCGAGCAGTACTTC	CASSFLPDATGIEQYF
TRBJ1-1	TRBD1	NA	TRBV5-4	TGTGCCAGCAGCTCCCGGACAGGGGCAAACACTGAAGCTTTCTTT	CASSSRTGANTEAFF
TRBJ1-1	NA	NA	TRBV7-3	TGTGCCAGCAGCCCACTTTCCAACACTGAAGCTTTCTTT	CASSPLSNTEAFF
TRBJ2-7	NA	NA	TRBV11-2	TGTGCCAGCAGCTTAGAGGGGAGGACCTCCTCCTACGAGCAGTACTTC	CASSLEGRTSSYEQYF
TRBJ1-1	NA	NA	TRBV7-9	TGTGCCAGCAGCTTAGTGGGAGGGCGGGGGAACACTGAAGCTTTCTTT	CASSLVGGRGNTEAFF
TRBJ2-7	TRBD1	NA	TRBV11-2	TGTGCCAGCAGCCCGGGACAGCCCCTCGAGCAGTACTTC	CASSPGQPLEQYF
TRBJ2-7	TRBD1	once	TRBV29-1	TGCAGCGTCAAGTCGGGACAGGGAAACTCCTACGAGCAGTACTTC	CSVKSGQGNSYEQYF
TRBJ2-7	NA	NA	TRBV10-3	TGTGCCATCAGTGAGACAGACTACTACGAGCAGTACTTC	CAISETDYYEQYF
TRBJ2-1	TRBD2	NA	TRBV18	TGTGCCAGCTCAACACTAGCGGGGGACAACAATGAGCAGTTCTTC	CASSTLAGDNNEQFF
TRBJ2-5	NA	NA	TRBV11-3	TGTGCCAGCAGCCCGTGGTCATCAGGGGCAGAGACCCAGTACTTC	CASSPWSSGAETQYF
TRBJ1-2	NA	few	TRBV6-1	TGTGCCAGCAGTGAATCTAGGGGTAATGGCTACACCTTC	CASSESRGNGYTF
TRBJ2-7	TRBD1	NA	TRBV5-1	TGCGCCAGCAGCTACGGGACAGGGGGCTTTTACGAGCAGTACTTC	CASSYGTGGFYEQYF
TRBJ2-3	NA	NA	TRBV5-1	TGCGCCAGCACCCCAGGGGGGTCCACAGATACGCAGTATTTT	CASTPGGSTDTQYF
TRBJ2-1	TRBD1	NA	TRBV6-1	TGTGCCACCTTGATGGGACAGGGGTGGGAGCAGTTCTTC	CATLMGQGWEQFF
TRBJ1-3	TRBD1	NA	TRBV6-5	TGTGCCAGCAGTTACTCGGACAGGGGAAACACCATATATTTT	CASSYSDRGNTIYF
TRBJ1-2	TRBD1	NA	TRBV28	TGTGCCTTCGGGACAGGCCATGGCTACACCTTC	CAFGTGHGYTF
TRBJ2-1	NA	NA	TRBV4-1	TGCGCCAGCAGCCCGCGTATCCTGATCTCCTACAATGAGCAGTTCTTC	CASSPRILISYNEQFF
TRBJ2-7	TRBD1	NA	TRBV5-1	TGCGCCAGCAGCAGGGGACAGGACAGGGGCTACGAGCAGTACTTC	CASSRGQDRGYEQYF
TRBJ1-4	TRBD1	NA	TRBV4-2	TGTGCCAGCAGCCAAGGACAGGGTAATGAAAAACTGTTTTTT	CASSQGQGNEKLFF
TRBJ1-2	TRBD1	NA	TRBV19	TGTGCCAGTAGTCTTCTATCTACGGGACAGGCCTATGGCTACACCTTC	CASSLLSTGQAYGYTF
TRBJ2-1	TRBD2	NA	TRBV27	TGTGCCAGCAGTCCGCTAGCGGGGTCCTACAATGAGCAGTTCTTC	CASSPLAGSYNEQFF
TRBJ1-5	NA	once	TRBV5-6	TGTGCCAGCAGCTTGGGGTCCAGATATAGCAATCAGCCCCAGCATTTT	CASSLGSRYSNQPQHF
TRBJ2-7	NA	NA	TRBV6-5	TGTGCCAGCAGCCGACCGACATCCGAGGAGCAGTACTTC	CASSRPTSEEQYF
TRBJ1-3	TRBD1	NA	TRBV27	TGTGCCAGCAGTTTAAGAGGGGGCCTTTCTGGAAACACCATATATTTT	CASSLRGGLSGNTIYF
TRBJ1-2	TRBD1	once	TRBV12-5	TGTGCTAGTGGCCGGACAGGGCTTGGAGGCTACACCTTC	CASGRTGLGGYTF
TRBJ2-5	TRBD2	once	TRBV5-1	TGCGCCAGCAGTCCGTATGGGGGGGACCAGGAGACCCAGTACTTC	CASSPYGGDQETQYF
TRBJ2-1	NA	NA	TRBV11-2	TGTGCCAGCACGCTGGGGGGGCAAAGAGTGCAGTTCTTC	CASTLGGQRVQFF
TRBJ2-1	NA	NA	TRBV11-2	TGTGCCAGCAGCTCCCCAGCCCCACCGGGTGAGCAGTTCTTC	CASSSPAPPGEQFF
TRBJ2-3	NA	NA	TRBV7-2	TGTGCCAGCAGCTTTGTGGGGGCGCTTACAGATACGCAGTATTTT	CASSFVGALTDTQYF
TRBJ2-5	NA	NA	TRBV29-1	TGCAGCTCCCATGACAGTATAGGCCAGTACTTC	CSSHDSIGQYF
TRBJ1-5	TRBD1	NA	TRBV19	TGTGCCAGTAGTCCCCGGGACAGGAGGCAGCCCCAGCATTTT	CASSPRDRRQPQHF
TRBJ2-7	TRBD2	NA	TRBV5-6	TGTGCCAGCAGCTTCGGGGGGGCGGACCTATGGAACGAGCAGTACTTC	CASSFGGADLWNEQYF
TRBJ2-3	NA	NA	TRBV7-8	TGTGCCAGCAGCCCCTATGATACGCAGTATTTT	CASSPYDTQYF
TRBJ2-2	TRBD2	NA	TRBV11-2	TGTGCCAGCAGCCTACTTCAGCGGGGGGCGAGGGCCGGGGAGCTGTTTTTT	CASSLLQRGARAGELFF
TRBJ1-1	TRBD1	once	TRBV5-5	TGTGCCAGCAGCCTTCGACAGGGTTTGAACACTGAAGCTTTCTTT	CASSLRQGLNTEAFF
TRBJ1-2	NA	NA	TRBV19	TGTGCCAGTAAGCCGGCAGGAGGCTATGGCTACACCTTC	CASKPAGGYGYTF
TRBJ1-3	TRBD1	NA	TRBV4-1	TGCGCCAGCAGCCAAGAACAGGGGCACGGCTCTGGAAACACCATATATTTT	CASSQEQGHGSGNTIYF
TRBJ1-4	NA	NA	TRBV6-5	TGTGCCAGCAGTTTACAGGCAACTAATGAAAAACTGTTTTTT	CASSLQATNEKLFF
TRBJ2-2	TRBD2	NA	TRBV9	TGTGCCAGCAGCGTGCTTTCTAAGCGGGGGATAACTATGAACACCGGGGAGCTGTTTTTT	CASSVLSKRGITMNTGELFF
TRBJ2-7	TRBD2	NA	TRBV29-1	TGCAGCGTTGAGTGGCGGGGGGTTTACGAGCAGTACTTC	CSVEWRGVYEQYF
TRBJ1-1	TRBD1	NA	TRBV5-1	TGCGCCAGCAGCTTGGGGACAGGGGCTGAAGCTTTCTTT	CASSLGTGAEAFF
TRBJ2-2	NA	NA	TRBV27	TGTGCCAGCAGTTATAGACAGAACGAAGTGAACACCGGGGAGCTGTTTTTT	CASSYRQNEVNTGELFF
TRBJ2-3	NA	few	TRBV7-2	TGTGCCAGCAGCTTTCGTCTCGGAGATACGCAGTATTTT	CASSFRLGDTQYF
TRBJ1-2	NA	NA	TRBV10-2	TGCGCCAGCCTGCCCCAGCGGGGGGCTGGCTATGGCTACACCTTC	CASLPQRGAGYGYTF